The 2 T cell receptor beta chains reported below all come from one sample, sequenced in a study of OX40 agonist ivuxolimab in advanced cancers. The repertoire was sequenced with immunoSEQ multiplex PCR; TCRdb's copy has only in-frame clones and lacks some. The data show about 68,000 clones, less than 95% seen once. Specimen: CD4+ or CD8+ T cells sorted from blood, collected in a trial of the OX40 agonist ivuxolimab. All receptors come from an adult with an advanced solid tumor such as melanoma, head and neck, liver or kidney cancer.

J is TRBJ2-2 and V is TRBV5-1; tentative D call: TRBD2 (5 bases). Germline loops: CDR1 SGHRS, CDR2 YFSETQ. V was trimmed by 4 bases and J by 5 bases, leaving 15 bases between them. The CDR3 is 15 amino acids. CDR3 in amino acids: CASSAYGVSTGELFF. The CDR3 DNA is TGCGCCAGCAGCGCCTACGGGGTTAGTACCGGGGAGCTGTTTTTT.

The V call is TRBV5-1, the J call TRBJ2-7, with D perhaps matching TRBD1 or TRBD2 (5 bases each). V dropped 4 bases and J dropped 6 bases, with 23 bases sitting between them. This CDR3 spans 16 amino acids. The germline V gene has CDR1 SGHRS and CDR2 YFSETQ. The CDR3, as DNA: TGCGCCAGCAGCCCGGACGGGATGGGGCTTATAAGCGAGCAGTACTTC. Translated, it gives CASSPDGMGLISEQYF. Full variable domain (outside the CDR3, taken from reference TRBV5-1 and TRBJ2-7): KAGVTQTPRYLIKTRGQQVTLSCSPISGHRSVSWYQQTPGQGLQFLFEYFSETQRNKGNFPGRFSGRQFSNSRSEMNVSTLELGDSALYLCASSPDGMGLISEQYFGPGTRLTVT.